This passage covers 2 T cell receptor beta chains from one sample sequenced in a study of cytomegalovirus exposure and HLA in healthy donors. PCR amplification relied on 60 Vbeta primers (plus 13 Jbeta primers). Data came from immunoSEQ multiplex PCR; TCRdb stores just in-frame clones and leaves some out. The data contain 130,000 to 150,000 clones, just under 80% of them seen just once; the ten biggest clones take up roughly 2%. Sequencing was performed on PBMCs. These receptors were taken from a young man in good health and CMV-seronegative.

This rearrangement joins TRBV5-4 to TRBJ2-7; D is possibly TRBD2 (5 bases). The CDR3 is 15 residues long. Germline values: CDR1 SGHNT, CDR2 YYREEE (reference sequence). The germline V and J ends were trimmed by 0 bases and 5 bases, with 15 bases remaining between them. The CDR3 DNA reads TGTGCCAGCAGCTTGGGTGAAGAGGGCATCCACGAGCAGTACTTC. It encodes CASSLGEEGIHEQYF. Variable domain in full (rest from reference TRBV5-4 and TRBJ2-7): ETGVTQSPTHLIKTRGQQVTLRCSSQSGHNTVSWYQQALGQGPQFIFQYYREEENGRGNFPPRFSGLQFPNYSSELNVNALELDDSALYLCASSLGEEGIHEQYFGPGTRLTVT.

This chain links TRBV29-1 with TRBJ2-5, with unresolved D. Deletions cut 0 bases from V and 7 bases from J, with 12 bases between. CDR3 length: 13 residues. Per germline, CDR1 SQVTM and CDR2 ANQGSEA. The CDR3 nucleotides are TGCAGCGTTGAAGATTCCAGTTCGGGGACCCAGTACTTC. It specifies CSVEDSSSGTQYF.